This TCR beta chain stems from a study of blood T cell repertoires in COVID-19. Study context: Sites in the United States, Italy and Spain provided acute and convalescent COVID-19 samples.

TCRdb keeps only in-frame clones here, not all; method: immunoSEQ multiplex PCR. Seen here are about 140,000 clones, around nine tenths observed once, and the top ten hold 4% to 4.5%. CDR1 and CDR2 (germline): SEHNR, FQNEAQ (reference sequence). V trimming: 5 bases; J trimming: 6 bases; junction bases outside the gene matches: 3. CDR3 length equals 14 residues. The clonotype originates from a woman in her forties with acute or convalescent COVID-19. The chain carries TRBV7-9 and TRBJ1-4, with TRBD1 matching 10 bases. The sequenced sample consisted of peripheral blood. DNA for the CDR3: TGTGCCAGCAGCCTAGACAGGGGGCATGAAAAACTGTTTTTT. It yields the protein CASSLDRGHEKLFF.